This T cell receptor beta chain was observed in a study of shared clonotypes between healthy human individuals. Findings and limits, study-wide: Around 5% of naive CD4 clonotypes were common to a few donors.

Libraries were prepared by immunoSEQ multiplex PCR; TCRdb keeps only in-frame clonotypes and omits some of them. Seen here are some 1,600,000 clones, 95% to 99% observed once, and the top ten hold about 0.45%. CDR3 length equals 13 residues. Per germline, CDR1 SNHLY and CDR2 FYNNEI. The V end was cut by 6 bases, the J end by 3 bases, with 8 bases between. Remarks on this clone: The antigen is unknown.

This sequence originates from a man aged 30-40 years in good health. The chain employs TRBV2 and TRBJ2-2; no clear D gene. Sequenced input: naive CD4+ T cells sorted from blood. The sample's subset: CD45RA+ positively selected. The CDR3 is CASRETHTGELFF. The CDR3 bases are TGTGCCAGCAGGGAAACACACACCGGGGAGCTGTTTTTT.